The clone carrying this T cell receptor beta chain appeared a few times. The CDR3 loop spans 13 amino acids. CDR1 SGHVS and CDR2 FNYEAQ come from the germline V gene. Trimming left V 5 bases short and J 7 bases short, with 11 bases between. Original analysis: Amplified reference gene primers provided the basis for estimating nucleated cell counts. Libraries were prepared by immunoSEQ multiplex PCR; TCRdb keeps only in-frame clonotypes and omits some of them. The D gene and trimming were derived from the DNA, and the V and J assignments and clone size from that table. The sample holds about 140,000 clones, roughly four fifths seen once. This record comes from a study of blood T cell repertoires in COVID-19. Study background: Acute and convalescent COVID-19 specimens originated in the United States, Italy and Spain. PBMCs, B-cell-depleted T cells, or T cells provided the cDNA or gDNA that made up the material.

Sequenced sample: peripheral blood. V is TRBV7-6 and J is TRBJ2-2; perhaps TRBD1 as D (6 bases). The receptor's source is a human donor in a cohort sampled during active COVID-19. The CDR3 DNA is TGTGCCAGCAGCATCAGGGGTGGCGGGGAGCTGTTTTTT. The encoded protein is CASSIRGGGELFF.